The source of this TCR beta chain is a study of identical twins. MiXCR, run by TCRdb on the 5' RACE reads, gives a single entry per CDR3 protein. The table lists around 490,000 distinct CDR3 sequences, 20% to 25% of them singletons. General study points: Rather than following the same donors, the conclusions depended on cross-sectional statistical analysis. High-abundance cord blood beta clonotypes had fewer insertions; memory repertoires showed none. Those out-of-frame alpha sequences shared by twins showed an excess of low generation probability.

V was clipped by 6 bases and J by 2 bases, with 13 bases between them. The CDR3 consists of 14 residues. Germline V CDR1 and CDR2: MNHNS, SASEGT. This clonotype has only a few counts. Its antigen is undetermined. The same data also went into a second study, on yellow fever vaccine responses in identical twins.

Specimen: CD4+ T cells sorted from blood. V gene TRBV6-1 combines with J gene TRBJ1-1; D might be TRBD1 (5 bases). This TCR derives from a woman aged 18-29 years in good health. The CDR3 reads CASSPGTQNTEAFF. The CDR3 nucleotides read TGTGCCAGCAGCCCCGGGACGCAAAACACTGAAGCTTTCTTT.